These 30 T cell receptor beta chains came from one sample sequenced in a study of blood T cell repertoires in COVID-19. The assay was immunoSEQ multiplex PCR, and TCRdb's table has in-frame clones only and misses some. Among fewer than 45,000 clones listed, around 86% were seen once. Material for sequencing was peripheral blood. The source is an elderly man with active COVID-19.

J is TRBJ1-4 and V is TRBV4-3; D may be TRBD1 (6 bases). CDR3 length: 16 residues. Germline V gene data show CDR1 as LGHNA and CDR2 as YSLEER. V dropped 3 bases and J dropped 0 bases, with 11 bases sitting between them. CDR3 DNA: TGCGCCAGCAGCCATTACTACAGGGCAACTAATGAAAAACTGTTTTTT. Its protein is CASSHYYRATNEKLFF.

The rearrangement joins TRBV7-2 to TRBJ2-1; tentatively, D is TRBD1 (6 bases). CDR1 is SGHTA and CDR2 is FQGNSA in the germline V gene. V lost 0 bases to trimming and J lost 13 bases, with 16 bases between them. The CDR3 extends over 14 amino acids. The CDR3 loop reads CASSLAPTGTGQFF. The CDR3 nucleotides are TGTGCCAGCAGCTTAGCTCCAACAGGGACCGGACAGTTCTTC.

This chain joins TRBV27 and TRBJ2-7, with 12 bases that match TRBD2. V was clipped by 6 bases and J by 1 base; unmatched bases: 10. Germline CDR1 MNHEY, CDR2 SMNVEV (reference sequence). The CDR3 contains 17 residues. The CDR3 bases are TGTGCCAGCAGCCCCCCTGGACTAGCGGGAAGATCCTACGAGCAGTACTTC. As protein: CASSPPGLAGRSYEQYF.

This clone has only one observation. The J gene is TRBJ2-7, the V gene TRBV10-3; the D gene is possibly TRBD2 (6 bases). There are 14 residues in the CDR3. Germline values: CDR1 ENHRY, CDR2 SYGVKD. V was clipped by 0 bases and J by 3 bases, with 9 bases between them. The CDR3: CAISESAGSYEQYF. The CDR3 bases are TGTGCCATCAGTGAGTCCGCGGGGAGCTACGAGCAGTACTTC.

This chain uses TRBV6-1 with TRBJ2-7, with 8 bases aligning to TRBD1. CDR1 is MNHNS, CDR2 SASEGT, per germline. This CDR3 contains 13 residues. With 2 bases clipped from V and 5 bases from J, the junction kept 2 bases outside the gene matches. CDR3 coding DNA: TGTGCCAGCAGTGAACGGACAGGGCACGAGCAGTACTTC. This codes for CASSERTGHEQYF.

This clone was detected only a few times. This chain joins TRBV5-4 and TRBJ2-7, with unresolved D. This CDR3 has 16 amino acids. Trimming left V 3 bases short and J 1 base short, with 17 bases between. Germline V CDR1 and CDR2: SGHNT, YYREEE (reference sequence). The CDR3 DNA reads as TGTGCCAGCAGCTCCTCAGACTCGAGCCTATCCTACGAGCAGTACTTC. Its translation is CASSSSDSSLSYEQYF.

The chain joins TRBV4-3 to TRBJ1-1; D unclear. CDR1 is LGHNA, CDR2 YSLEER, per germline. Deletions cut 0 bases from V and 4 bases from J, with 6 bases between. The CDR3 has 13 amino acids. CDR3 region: CASSQDYFTEAFF. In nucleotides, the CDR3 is TGCGCCAGCAGCCAAGATTACTTCACTGAAGCTTTCTTT.

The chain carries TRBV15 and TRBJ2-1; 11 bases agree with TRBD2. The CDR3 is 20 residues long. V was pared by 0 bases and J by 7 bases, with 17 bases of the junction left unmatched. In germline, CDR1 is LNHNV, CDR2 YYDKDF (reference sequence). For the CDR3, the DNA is TGTGCCACCAGCAGAGATACGGGACTAGCGGTATTCTACAATTCGAATGAGCAGTTCTTC. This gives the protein CATSRDTGLAVFYNSNEQFF.

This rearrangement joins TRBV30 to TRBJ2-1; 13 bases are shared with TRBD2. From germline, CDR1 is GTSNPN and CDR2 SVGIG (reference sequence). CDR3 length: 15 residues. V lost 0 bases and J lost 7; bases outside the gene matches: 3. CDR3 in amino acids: CAWSVALAGGNEQFF. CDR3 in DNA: TGTGCCTGGAGTGTCGCACTAGCGGGAGGGAATGAGCAGTTCTTC.

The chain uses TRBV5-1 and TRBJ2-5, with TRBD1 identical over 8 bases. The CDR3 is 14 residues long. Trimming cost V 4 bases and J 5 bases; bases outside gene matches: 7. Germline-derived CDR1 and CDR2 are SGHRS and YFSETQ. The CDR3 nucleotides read TGCGCCAGCAGCCCGTCGACAGGGGTGGAGACCCAGTACTTC. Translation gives CASSPSTGVETQYF.

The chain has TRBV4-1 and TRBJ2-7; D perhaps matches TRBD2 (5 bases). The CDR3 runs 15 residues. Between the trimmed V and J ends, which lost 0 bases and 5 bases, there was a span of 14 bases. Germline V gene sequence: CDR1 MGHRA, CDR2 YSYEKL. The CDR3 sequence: CASSQDVGVVHEQYF. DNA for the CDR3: TGCGCCAGCAGCCAAGATGTGGGAGTCGTCCACGAGCAGTACTTC.

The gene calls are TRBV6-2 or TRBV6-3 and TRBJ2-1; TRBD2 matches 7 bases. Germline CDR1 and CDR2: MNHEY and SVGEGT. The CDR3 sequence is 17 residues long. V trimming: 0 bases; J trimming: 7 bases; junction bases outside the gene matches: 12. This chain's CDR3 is CASSYSSLASGTNEQFF. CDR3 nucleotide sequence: TGTGCCAGCAGTTACTCGAGCTTGGCTAGCGGAACAAATGAGCAGTTCTTC.

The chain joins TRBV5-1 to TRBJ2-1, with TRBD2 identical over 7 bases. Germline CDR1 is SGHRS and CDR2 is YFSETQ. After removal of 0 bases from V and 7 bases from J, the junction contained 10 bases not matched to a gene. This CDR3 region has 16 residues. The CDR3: CASSLGPAGPGNEQFF. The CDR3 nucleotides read TGCGCCAGCAGCTTGGGCCCAGCGGGACCGGGGAATGAGCAGTTCTTC.

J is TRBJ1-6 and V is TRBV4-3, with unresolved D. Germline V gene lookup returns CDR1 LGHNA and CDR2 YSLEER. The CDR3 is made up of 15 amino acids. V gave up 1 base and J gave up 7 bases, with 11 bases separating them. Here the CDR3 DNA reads TGCGCCAGCAGCCAAGGTTTCACCGGGAATTCACCCCTCCACTTT. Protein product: CASSQGFTGNSPLHF.

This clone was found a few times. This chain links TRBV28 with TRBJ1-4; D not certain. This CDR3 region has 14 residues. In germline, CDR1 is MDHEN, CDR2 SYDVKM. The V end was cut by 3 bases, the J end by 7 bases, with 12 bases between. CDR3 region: CASSFREGGEKLFF. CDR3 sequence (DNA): TGTGCCAGCAGTTTTCGGGAGGGAGGTGAAAAACTGTTTTTT.

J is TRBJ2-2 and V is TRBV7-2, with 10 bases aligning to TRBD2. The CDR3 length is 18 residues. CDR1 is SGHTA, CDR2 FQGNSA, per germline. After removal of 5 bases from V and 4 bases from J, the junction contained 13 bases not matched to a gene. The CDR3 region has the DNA TGTGCCAGCAGCCCTACATTCTCTAGCGGGAGCGGCACCGGGGAGCTGTTTTTT. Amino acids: CASSPTFSSGSGTGELFF. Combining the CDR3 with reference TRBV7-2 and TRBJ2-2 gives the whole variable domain GAGVSQSPSNKVTEKGKDVELRCDPISGHTALYWYRQSLGQGLEFLIYFQGNSAPDKSGLPSDRFSAERTGGSVSTLTIQRTQQEDSAVYLCASSPTFSSGSGTGELFFGEGSRLTVL.

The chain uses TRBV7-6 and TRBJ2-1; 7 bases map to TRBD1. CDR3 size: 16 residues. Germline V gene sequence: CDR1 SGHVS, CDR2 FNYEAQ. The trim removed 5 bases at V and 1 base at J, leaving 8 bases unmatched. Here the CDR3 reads CASSLERTGSYNEQFF. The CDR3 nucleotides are TGTGCCAGCAGCCTTGAAAGGACAGGATCCTACAATGAGCAGTTCTTC.

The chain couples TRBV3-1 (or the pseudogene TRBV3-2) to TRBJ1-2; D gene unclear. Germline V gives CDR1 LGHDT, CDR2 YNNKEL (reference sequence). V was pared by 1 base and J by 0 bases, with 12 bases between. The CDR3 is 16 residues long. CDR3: CASSQASWRPNYGYTF. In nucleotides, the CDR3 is TGTGCCAGCAGCCAAGCGTCTTGGAGACCTAACTATGGCTACACCTTC.

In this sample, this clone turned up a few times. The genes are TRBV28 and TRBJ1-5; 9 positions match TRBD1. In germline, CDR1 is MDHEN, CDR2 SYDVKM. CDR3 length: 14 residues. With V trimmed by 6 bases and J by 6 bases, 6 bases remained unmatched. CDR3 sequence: CASRLDRGVQPQHF. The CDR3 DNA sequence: TGTGCCAGCAGGCTAGACAGGGGGGTTCAGCCCCAGCATTTT.

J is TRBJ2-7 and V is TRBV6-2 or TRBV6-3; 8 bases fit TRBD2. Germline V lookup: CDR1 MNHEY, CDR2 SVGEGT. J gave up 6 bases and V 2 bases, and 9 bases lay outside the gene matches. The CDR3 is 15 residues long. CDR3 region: CASSYQRGPGGEQYF. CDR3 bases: TGTGCCAGCAGTTACCAGCGGGGGCCCGGGGGCGAGCAGTACTTC.

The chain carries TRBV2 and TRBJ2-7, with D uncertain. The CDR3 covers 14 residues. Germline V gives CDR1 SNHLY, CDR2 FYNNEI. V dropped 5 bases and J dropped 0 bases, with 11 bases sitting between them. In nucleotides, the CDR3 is TGTGCCAGCAGTCAGTCGGAGACCTCCTACGAGCAGTACTTC. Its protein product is CASSQSETSYEQYF.

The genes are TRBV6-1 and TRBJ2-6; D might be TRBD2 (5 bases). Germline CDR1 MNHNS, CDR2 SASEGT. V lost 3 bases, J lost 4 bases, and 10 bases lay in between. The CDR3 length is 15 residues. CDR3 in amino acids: CASSEAGRGANVLTF. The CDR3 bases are TGTGCCAGCAGTGAGGCGGGTCGGGGGGCCAACGTCCTGACTTTC.

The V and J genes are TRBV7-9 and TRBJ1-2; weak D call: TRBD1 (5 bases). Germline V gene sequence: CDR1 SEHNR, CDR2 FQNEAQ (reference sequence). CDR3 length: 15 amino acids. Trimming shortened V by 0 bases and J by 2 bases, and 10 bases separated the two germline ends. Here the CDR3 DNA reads TGTGCCAGCAGCTTAGCGGGGGGAGAGAACTATGGCTACACCTTC. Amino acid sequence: CASSLAGGENYGYTF. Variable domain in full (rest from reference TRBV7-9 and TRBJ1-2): DTGVSQNPRHKITKRGQNVTFRCDPISEHNRLYWYRQTLGQGPEFLTYFQNEAQLEKSRLLSDRFSAERPKGSFSTLEIQRTEQGDSAMYLCASSLAGGENYGYTFGSGTRLTVV.

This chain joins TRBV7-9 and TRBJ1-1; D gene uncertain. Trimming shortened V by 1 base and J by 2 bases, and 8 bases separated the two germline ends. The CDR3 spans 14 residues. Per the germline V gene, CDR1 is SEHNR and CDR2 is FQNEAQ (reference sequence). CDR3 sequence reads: CASSLVAVNTEAFF. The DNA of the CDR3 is TGTGCCAGCAGCTTAGTGGCGGTCAACACTGAAGCTTTCTTT.

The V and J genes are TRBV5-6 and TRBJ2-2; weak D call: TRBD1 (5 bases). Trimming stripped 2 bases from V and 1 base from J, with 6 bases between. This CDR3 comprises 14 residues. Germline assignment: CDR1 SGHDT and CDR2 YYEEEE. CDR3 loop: CASSFGQNTGELFF. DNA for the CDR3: TGTGCCAGCAGCTTTGGACAGAACACCGGGGAGCTGTTTTTT.

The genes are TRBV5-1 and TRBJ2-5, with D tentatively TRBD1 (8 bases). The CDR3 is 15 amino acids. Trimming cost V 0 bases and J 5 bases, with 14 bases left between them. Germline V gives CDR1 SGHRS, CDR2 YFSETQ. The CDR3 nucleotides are TGCGCCAGCAGCTTGGAACAGGGGGGAGGGGAGACCCAGTACTTC. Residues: CASSLEQGGGETQYF. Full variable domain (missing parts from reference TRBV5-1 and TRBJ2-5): KAGVTQTPRYLIKTRGQQVTLSCSPISGHRSVSWYQQTPGQGLQFLFEYFSETQRNKGNFPGRFSGRQFSNSRSEMNVSTLELGDSALYLCASSLEQGGGETQYFGPGTRLLVL.

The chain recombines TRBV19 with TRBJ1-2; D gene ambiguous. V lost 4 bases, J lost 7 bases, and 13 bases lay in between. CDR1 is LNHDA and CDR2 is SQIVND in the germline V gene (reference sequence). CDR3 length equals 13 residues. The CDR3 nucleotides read TGTGCCAGTAGTACCCATTCACCCGGTGGCTACACCTTC. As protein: CASSTHSPGGYTF.

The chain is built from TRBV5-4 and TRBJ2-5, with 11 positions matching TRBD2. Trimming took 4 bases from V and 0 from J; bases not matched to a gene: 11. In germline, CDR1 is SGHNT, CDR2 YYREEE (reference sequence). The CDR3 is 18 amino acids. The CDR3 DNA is TGTGCCAGCAGCGTGGGTAGTCTAGCGGGAGGCAACCAAGAGACCCAGTACTTC. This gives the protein CASSVGSLAGGNQETQYF.

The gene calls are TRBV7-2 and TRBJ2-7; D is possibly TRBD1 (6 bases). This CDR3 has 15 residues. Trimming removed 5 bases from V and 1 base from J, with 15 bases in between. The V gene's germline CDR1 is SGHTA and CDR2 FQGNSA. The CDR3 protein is CASSPSGVRSYEQYF. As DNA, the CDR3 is TGTGCCAGCAGCCCCTCAGGGGTAAGATCCTACGAGCAGTACTTC.

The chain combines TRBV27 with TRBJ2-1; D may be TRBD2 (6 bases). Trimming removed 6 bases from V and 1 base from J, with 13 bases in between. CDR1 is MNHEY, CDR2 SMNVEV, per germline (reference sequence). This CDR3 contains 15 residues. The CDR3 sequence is CASSLGSGSYNEQFF. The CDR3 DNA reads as TGTGCCAGCAGCCTTGGCAGCGGGTCCTACAATGAGCAGTTCTTC.